This TCR beta chain appears in the sequencing data of a study of T cells in Graves' hyperthyroidism and ophthalmopathy. The wider study: Peripheral blood collection took place at initial diagnosis, before any treatment.

Patients were excluded because of uncontrolled infection, other autoimmune disease, pregnancy or lactation. The germline V gene has CDR1 MNHNS and CDR2 SASEGT. Trimming removed 5 bases at V and 8 bases at J, with 16 bases between. The CDR3 covers 14 residues. General study findings and limits: Most thyroid clonotypes with frequency above 0.001 were detected in blood. In simple terms, a model built on 13 V-J features told ophthalmopathy apart from stable hyperthyroidism.

There were TCR beta CDR3 regions amplified from RNA transcripts. RT-PCR in the first round (using the HTBI primer set) targeted the TCR CDR3. MiXCR, run by TCRdb on the multiplex PCR reads, gives a single entry per CDR3 protein. The data contain 650,000 to 700,000 distinct CDR3 sequences, around 16% of them seen just once; the ten biggest clones take up around a sixth. About this clonotype itself: As yet, its antigen is unknown.

Sequencing was performed on blood. This clonotype was sampled from a man between 50 and 59 years old with Graves' hyperthyroidism. V is TRBV6-1 and J is TRBJ2-1; a weak D match, TRBD1 (6 bases). In DNA form, the CDR3 reads TGTGCCAGCAGTACCGCAGAGACAGGACATGAGCAGTTCTTC. This sequence encodes CASSTAETGHEQFF.